A selection of T cell receptor beta chains follows, all from one sample in a study of T cell responses to AZD1222 COVID-19 vaccine. Here immunoSEQ multiplex PCR was the method, and the copy in TCRdb shows in-frame clones only, minus some. The sample lists 150,000 to 200,000 clones, roughly nine tenths seen once, with less than 3% in the top ten. Specimen: peripheral blood, collected on day 0 of AZD1222 vaccination. The receptors were gathered from an adult in good health. CDR3s include the opening cysteine and the closing phenylalanine or tryptophan. The order of the fields is D gene, V gene, clone size, J gene, CDR3 protein, CDR3 DNA. D genes are given only for firm matches. The size of a clone is reported for some rows only, either as once, few or many, or as a class for expanded clones.

D: -
V: TRBV12-3/TRBV12-4
size: once
J: TRBJ2-7
CDR3: CASGQGPPYEQYF
DNA: TGTGCCAGCGGCCAGGGGCCGCCCTACGAGCAGTACTTC

D: TRBD2
V: TRBV20-1
size: -
J: TRBJ2-7
CDR3: CSASSRVAGDPWEQYF
DNA: TGCAGTGCTAGTTCGCGTGTGGCGGGGGACCCCTGGGAGCAGTACTTC

D: -
V: TRBV4-3
size: -
J: TRBJ2-6
CDR3: CASRQDPAPGANVLTF
DNA: TGCGCCAGCAGGCAAGACCCGGCTCCTGGGGCCAACGTCCTGACTTTC

D: -
V: TRBV5-4
size: -
J: TRBJ1-6
CDR3: CASSWRGGNSPLHF
DNA: TGTGCCAGCAGCTGGAGGGGGGGGAATTCACCCCTCCACTTT

D: TRBD2
V: TRBV2
size: -
J: TRBJ2-1
CDR3: CASSVLAGSYNEQFF
DNA: TGTGCCAGCAGTGTCCTAGCGGGCTCCTACAATGAGCAGTTCTTC

D: TRBD1
V: TRBV19
size: few
J: TRBJ1-2
CDR3: CASSKQGAGGYTF
DNA: TGTGCCAGTAGTAAGCAGGGGGCCGGTGGCTACACCTTC

D: -
V: TRBV7-3
size: -
J: TRBJ2-1
CDR3: CASSLTNGGQQFF
DNA: TGTGCCAGCAGCTTGACCAACGGGGGGCAACAGTTCTTC

D: TRBD1
V: TRBV19
size: -
J: TRBJ1-2
CDR3: CASSRQGRANYGYTF
DNA: TGTGCCAGTTCAAGACAGGGGAGAGCTAACTATGGCTACACCTTC

D: TRBD2
V: TRBV7-6
size: -
J: TRBJ2-1
CDR3: CASSSGLAGNNEQFF
DNA: TGTGCCAGCAGCTCAGGACTAGCGGGGAACAATGAGCAGTTCTTC

D: -
V: TRBV5-1
size: -
J: TRBJ1-5
CDR3: CASSPSGARDQPQHF
DNA: TGCGCCAGCAGTCCTTCGGGGGCGCGGGATCAGCCCCAGCATTTT

D: TRBD2
V: TRBV4-2
size: -
J: TRBJ2-4
CDR3: CASSQVAGVAKNIQYF
DNA: TGTGCCAGCAGCCAAGTAGCGGGGGTAGCCAAAAACATTCAGTACTTC

D: TRBD2
V: TRBV7-2
size: once
J: TRBJ2-1
CDR3: CASSFWGTGLGNEQFF
DNA: TGTGCCAGCAGCTTTTGGGGAACGGGACTAGGCAATGAGCAGTTCTTC

D: -
V: TRBV28
size: few
J: TRBJ1-6
CDR3: CASVLSPGNSPLHF
DNA: TGTGCCAGCGTGCTGTCCCCGGGTAATTCACCCCTCCACTTT

D: -
V: TRBV7-2
size: -
J: TRBJ2-5
CDR3: CASSSYRGGETQYF
DNA: TGTGCCAGCAGCTCCTACAGGGGGGGAGAGACCCAGTACTTC

D: -
V: TRBV25-1
size: once
J: TRBJ1-1
CDR3: CASSGAPMNTEAFF
DNA: TGTGCCAGCAGTGGGGCTCCTATGAACACTGAAGCTTTCTTT

D: TRBD1
V: TRBV5-1
size: -
J: TRBJ2-7
CDR3: CASSSGTGSYEQYF
DNA: TGCGCCAGCAGCTCCGGGACAGGATCCTACGAGCAGTACTTC

D: TRBD1
V: TRBV6-1
size: -
J: TRBJ1-1
CDR3: CASSDGGRGKGAFF
DNA: TGTGCCAGCAGTGACGGGGGCAGGGGGAAGGGAGCTTTCTTT

D: -
V: TRBV6-2/TRBV6-3
size: -
J: TRBJ2-3
CDR3: CASSYVGLPTDTQYF
DNA: TGTGCCAGCAGTTACGTTGGACTACCCACAGATACGCAGTATTTT

D: -
V: TRBV15
size: -
J: TRBJ1-1
CDR3: CATSRVLQNTEAFF
DNA: TGTGCCACCAGCAGAGTACTTCAGAACACTGAAGCTTTCTTT

D: -
V: TRBV5-5
size: -
J: TRBJ1-2
CDR3: CASSLVVEGSYGYTF
DNA: TGTGCCAGCAGCTTGGTAGTAGAAGGCAGCTATGGCTACACCTTC

D: TRBD2
V: TRBV7-2
size: -
J: TRBJ2-7
CDR3: CASSKRGGTYEQYF
DNA: TGTGCCAGCAGCAAGCGGGGGGGAACCTACGAGCAGTACTTC

D: -
V: TRBV19
size: -
J: TRBJ2-3
CDR3: CASFRGHTQYF
DNA: TGTGCCAGTTTCAGGGGCCATACGCAGTATTTT

D: -
V: TRBV5-1
size: -
J: TRBJ1-5
CDR3: CASRGEQNQPQHF
DNA: TGCGCCAGCAGAGGGGAACAAAATCAGCCCCAGCATTTT

D: -
V: TRBV7-2
size: -
J: TRBJ1-5
CDR3: CASSSGLSNQPQHF
DNA: TGTGCCAGCAGCTCCGGACTAAGCAATCAGCCCCAGCATTTT

D: -
V: TRBV5-1
size: -
J: TRBJ1-1
CDR3: CASSLDSQLVTAEAFF
DNA: TGCGCCAGCAGCTTGGATAGCCAGCTTGTTACCGCTGAAGCTTTCTTT

D: -
V: TRBV5-4
size: -
J: TRBJ2-3
CDR3: CASSLKAQGADTQYF
DNA: TGTGCCAGCAGCTTAAAGGCACAGGGAGCCGATACGCAGTATTTT

D: -
V: TRBV6-5
size: few
J: TRBJ2-7
CDR3: CASSTLALHAEQYF
DNA: TGTGCCAGCAGCACCCTAGCCCTTCACGCCGAGCAGTACTTC

D: TRBD1
V: TRBV4-1
size: -
J: TRBJ1-5
CDR3: CASSLTGDGNQPQHF
DNA: TGCGCCAGCAGCCTTACAGGGGACGGCAATCAGCCCCAGCATTTT

D: -
V: TRBV5-6
size: -
J: TRBJ1-1
CDR3: CASSLSRFGAFF
DNA: TGTGCCAGCAGCTTGAGCAGGTTCGGGGCTTTCTTT

D: -
V: TRBV2
size: -
J: TRBJ2-5
CDR3: CASRHERQLSETQYF
DNA: TGTGCCAGCAGGCACGAGCGACAGTTGTCAGAGACCCAGTACTTC

D: -
V: TRBV2
size: -
J: TRBJ1-2
CDR3: CASSEGGQSYGYTF
DNA: TGTGCCAGCAGTGAAGGTGGGCAGTCCTATGGCTACACCTTC

D: -
V: TRBV19
size: -
J: TRBJ1-4
CDR3: CPQDGSNEKLFF
DNA: TGTCCTCAGGACGGGTCTAATGAAAAACTGTTTTTT

D: -
V: TRBV25-1
size: -
J: TRBJ2-2
CDR3: CASSGGSWELFF
DNA: TGTGCCAGCAGTGGGGGTAGCTGGGAGCTGTTTTTT

D: TRBD2
V: TRBV3-1/TRBV3-2
size: -
J: TRBJ2-1
CDR3: CASSRASGGGSYNEQFF
DNA: TGTGCCAGCAGTCGGGCGTCTGGGGGGGGCTCCTACAATGAGCAGTTCTTC

D: -
V: TRBV11-2
size: -
J: TRBJ2-3
CDR3: CASSYGAADTQYF
DNA: TGTGCCAGCAGCTACGGAGCGGCCGATACGCAGTATTTT

D: -
V: TRBV12-3/TRBV12-4
size: few
J: TRBJ1-1
CDR3: CASSLGDRTEAFF
DNA: TGTGCCAGCAGTTTGGGTGACAGGACTGAAGCTTTCTTT

D: -
V: TRBV25-1
size: -
J: TRBJ1-2
CDR3: CASSDPGKDYGYTF
DNA: TGTGCCAGCAGTGATCCGGGAAAGGACTATGGCTACACCTTC

D: TRBD2
V: TRBV7-9
size: -
J: TRBJ2-7
CDR3: CASSLRTSGSYEQYF
DNA: TGTGCCAGCAGCTTGAGGACTAGCGGTTCCTACGAGCAGTACTTC

D: -
V: TRBV19
size: few
J: TRBJ2-3
CDR3: CASTLGGAADTQYF
DNA: TGTGCCAGTACCCTGGGCGGGGCCGCGGATACGCAGTATTTT

D: -
V: TRBV6-5
size: few
J: TRBJ1-5
CDR3: CASSFETLSAGQPQHF
DNA: TGTGCCAGCAGTTTCGAGACTCTTTCTGCTGGTCAGCCCCAGCATTTT

D: TRBD1
V: TRBV11-2
size: -
J: TRBJ2-7
CDR3: CASSWAAGQGAFEQYF
DNA: TGTGCCAGCAGCTGGGCCGCGGGACAGGGGGCGTTCGAGCAGTACTTC

D: -
V: TRBV25-1
size: few
J: TRBJ1-2
CDR3: CASTTGWLGGYTF
DNA: TGTGCCAGCACCACGGGCTGGTTAGGTGGCTACACCTTC

D: -
V: TRBV5-4
size: once
J: TRBJ1-2
CDR3: CASSLSVGPGGYTF
DNA: TGTGCCAGCAGCTTGTCGGTCGGACCGGGGGGCTACACCTTC

D: -
V: TRBV7-8
size: -
J: TRBJ1-3
CDR3: CASSLEGGQPFGNTIYF
DNA: TGTGCCAGCAGCTTAGAAGGCGGCCAGCCGTTTGGAAACACCATATATTTT

D: TRBD1
V: TRBV19
size: -
J: TRBJ2-3
CDR3: CASSNRGRTDTQYF
DNA: TGTGCCAGTAGTAACAGGGGGCGCACAGATACGCAGTATTTT

D: TRBD1
V: TRBV27
size: -
J: TRBJ2-1
CDR3: CASSRNRGHEQFF
DNA: TGTGCCAGCAGCCGAAACAGGGGCCATGAGCAGTTCTTC

D: -
V: TRBV7-2
size: -
J: TRBJ2-4
CDR3: CASSLVTPGNIQYF
DNA: TGTGCCAGCAGCTTAGTTACCCCGGGAAACATTCAGTACTTC

D: -
V: TRBV11-2
size: -
J: TRBJ2-1
CDR3: CASSSRNNEQFF
DNA: TGTGCCAGCAGCTCCCGTAACAATGAGCAGTTCTTC

D: -
V: TRBV7-9
size: once
J: TRBJ2-2
CDR3: CASSNLLGSTGELFF
DNA: TGTGCCAGCAGTAACCTTTTGGGGAGCACCGGGGAGCTGTTTTTT

D: TRBD1
V: TRBV11-2
size: -
J: TRBJ2-7
CDR3: CASSSGTGSYEQYF
DNA: TGTGCCAGCAGCTCGGGGACAGGGTCCTACGAGCAGTACTTC

D: -
V: TRBV27
size: once
J: TRBJ1-2
CDR3: CASKIGGRGGYTF
DNA: TGTGCCAGCAAAATAGGGGGTCGTGGTGGCTACACCTTC

D: -
V: TRBV5-1
size: -
J: TRBJ2-3
CDR3: CASGRADTQYF
DNA: TGCGCCAGCGGACGGGCAGATACGCAGTATTTT

D: TRBD2
V: TRBV19
size: -
J: TRBJ2-3
CDR3: CASSIALAGGATDTQYF
DNA: TGTGCCAGTAGTATAGCCCTAGCGGGGGGTGCCACAGATACGCAGTATTTT

D: -
V: TRBV6-5
size: -
J: TRBJ2-1
CDR3: CASSTTGNEQFF
DNA: TGTGCCAGCAGCACCACAGGCAATGAGCAGTTCTTC

D: -
V: TRBV7-2
size: -
J: TRBJ1-5
CDR3: CASSLGRSSNQPQHF
DNA: TGTGCCAGCAGCTTAGGCAGGTCTAGCAATCAGCCCCAGCATTTT